The 30 T cell receptor beta chains below come from one sample, sequenced in a study of blood T cell repertoires in COVID-19. The protocol was immunoSEQ multiplex PCR, while the TCRdb copy is restricted to in-frame clones and leaves out a portion. Of 200,000 to 250,000 clones in the sample, 70% to 90% are singletons; the top ten hold approximately 11%. Source material: PBMCs or T cells enriched from blood (not recorded which). These receptors came from a man aged 25 to 40 who had recovered from COVID-19.

There are a few counts of this clone. The gene calls are TRBV28 and TRBJ1-1; D call uncertain. This CDR3 has 14 residues. Germline values: CDR1 MDHEN, CDR2 SYDVKM. Trimming took 1 base from V and 0 from J, leaving 6 bases between them. This CDR3 reads CASSLFGMNTEAFF. Written as DNA, the CDR3 is TGTGCCAGCAGTTTATTCGGGATGAACACTGAAGCTTTCTTT. The full variable domain, in which reference TRBV28 and TRBJ1-1 provide the parts outside the CDR3, is DVKVTQSSRYLVKRTGEKVFLECVQDMDHENMFWYRQDPGLGLRLIYFSYDVKMKEKGDIPEGYSVSREKKERFSLILESASTNQTSMYLCASSLFGMNTEAFFGQGTRLTVV.

The chain carries TRBV5-4 and TRBJ1-1; 7 nucleotides match TRBD1. There are 14 residues in the CDR3. Unmatched junction bases numbered 2, after V lost 0 bases and J lost 3 bases. Germline V CDR1 and CDR2: SGHNT, YYREEE (reference sequence). CDR3 sequence: CASSLAGGHTEAFF. The DNA for the CDR3 is TGTGCCAGCAGCTTGGCAGGGGGACACACTGAAGCTTTCTTT.

This clone was seen only a few times. The CDR3 reads CASSRTSSSGNTIYF. CDR3 nucleotide sequence: TGTGCCAGCAGCCGAACATCAAGCTCTGGAAACACCATATATTTT. The chain joins TRBV5-6 to TRBJ1-3; D unclear. The V gene lost 4 bases and the J gene lost 0 bases, with 11 bases spanning the gap. The germline gives CDR1 SGHDT, CDR2 YYEEEE. The CDR3 totals 15 residues.

This chain connects TRBV27 to TRBJ1-1; 7 nucleotides agree with TRBD1. CDR1 and CDR2 from the germline V gene are MNHEY and SMNVEV (reference sequence). The CDR3 spans 14 residues. The V gene end was trimmed by 6 bases and the J gene end by 3 bases; junction bases not matched to a gene: 7. CDR3 sequence reads: CASRSTQGDTEAFF. The CDR3 DNA sequence: TGTGCCAGCAGGTCGACCCAGGGGGACACTGAAGCTTTCTTT.

The gene calls are TRBV4-1 and TRBJ1-5; D is unclear. This CDR3 comprises 14 residues. Between the trimmed V and J ends, which lost 5 bases and 5 bases, there was a span of 13 bases. The germline CDR1 and CDR2 sequences are MGHRA and YSYEKL. The chain's CDR3 is CASSARMADQPQHF. CDR3 sequence (DNA): TGCGCCAGCAGCGCTCGCATGGCTGATCAGCCCCAGCATTTT.

The rearrangement links TRBV5-1 to TRBJ2-4; D possibly corresponds to TRBD2 (5 bases). The V and J ends lost 0 bases and 0 bases respectively, with 13 bases between them. Germline-derived CDR1 and CDR2 are SGHRS and YFSETQ. The CDR3 loop spans 17 amino acids. CDR3 loop: CASSLGSGNLAKNIQYF. In DNA form, the CDR3 reads TGCGCCAGCAGCTTGGGGTCCGGGAATTTAGCCAAAAACATTCAGTACTTC.

V gene TRBV7-8 combines with J gene TRBJ1-6; 9 nucleotides line up with TRBD1. J lost 7 bases, V lost 4 bases, and 8 bases had no gene match. Per the germline V gene, CDR1 is SGHVS and CDR2 is FQNEAQ. The CDR3 spans 16 residues. CDR3 sequence reads: CASSSYRDRANSPLHF. Written as DNA, the CDR3 is TGTGCCAGCAGCTCCTACCGGGACAGGGCGAATTCACCCCTCCACTTT.

This clone occurred once. CDR3 protein: CASSETGNEAFF. CDR3 DNA: TGTGCCAGCAGCGAGACAGGGAACGAAGCTTTCTTT. V usage is TRBV28 and J usage is TRBJ1-1; 7 bases align to TRBD1. V lost 6 bases to trimming and J lost 8 bases; unmatched junction nucleotides: 6. The CDR3 covers 12 residues. Germline V gene sequence: CDR1 MDHEN, CDR2 SYDVKM.

The chain recombines TRBV2 with TRBJ2-3, with D possibly TRBD2 on 5 matching bases. The CDR3 consists of 12 residues. Germline V gene lookup returns CDR1 SNHLY and CDR2 FYNNEI. Trimming left V 9 bases short and J 4 bases short, with 11 bases between. CDR3 sequence: CASREEADTQYF. The DNA for the CDR3 is TGTGCCAGTAGAGAGGAGGCAGATACGCAGTATTTT.

The rearrangement joins TRBV18 to TRBJ1-4; no clear D gene. The CDR3 length is 12 residues. The V end was cut by 6 bases, the J end by 3 bases, with 5 bases between. Germline assignment: CDR1 KGHSH and CDR2 LQKENI. CDR3 amino acids: CASSAANEKLFF. The DNA of the CDR3 is TGTGCCAGCTCGGCTGCTAATGAAAAACTGTTTTTT.

The rearrangement links TRBV7-2 to TRBJ1-4; perhaps TRBD1 as D (6 bases). CDR1 and CDR2 (germline): SGHTA, FQGNSA. This CDR3 is built from 15 residues. Trimming shortened V by 5 bases and J by 6 bases, and 16 bases separated the two germline ends. The CDR3, as DNA: TGTGCCAGCAGCGCTGGACAGACCGGCCATGAAAAACTGTTTTTT. Translation gives CASSAGQTGHEKLFF. Combining the CDR3 with reference TRBV7-2 and TRBJ1-4 gives the whole variable domain GAGVSQSPSNKVTEKGKDVELRCDPISGHTALYWYRQSLGQGLEFLIYFQGNSAPDKSGLPSDRFSAERTGGSVSTLTIQRTQQEDSAVYLCASSAGQTGHEKLFFGSGTQLSVL.

V gene TRBV28 combines with J gene TRBJ1-2; no reliable D call. The CDR3 is 11 amino acids. V lost 4 bases to trimming and J lost 8 bases, with 8 bases between them. Germline lookup yields CDR1 MDHEN and CDR2 SYDVKM. The CDR3 region has the DNA TGTGCCAGCAGTTCCGTGAGGGGCTACACCTTC. This encodes CASSSVRGYTF.

The sample holds one count of this clone. The rearrangement uses TRBV18 and TRBJ2-2; 8 positions agree with TRBD2. Germline V gives CDR1 KGHSH, CDR2 LQKENI. This CDR3 region has 16 residues. V shed 3 bases, J shed 4 bases, and the junction held 7 bases outside the gene matches. CDR3 coding DNA: TGTGCCAGCTCACCCAGCGGGGGCCCAGGCACCGGGGAGCTGTTTTTT. Its protein is CASSPSGGPGTGELFF. Together with reference TRBV18 and TRBJ2-2, the CDR3 gives the full variable domain: NAGVMQNPRHLVRRRGQEARLRCSPMKGHSHVYWYRQLPEEGLKFMVYLQKENIIDESGMPKERFSAEFPKEGPSILRIQQVVRGDSAAYFCASSPSGGPGTGELFFGEGSRLTVL.

This clone has a handful of counts. This chain joins TRBV12-5 and TRBJ2-7; D unclear. Trimming stripped 1 base from V and 3 bases from J, with 4 bases between. This CDR3 has 12 amino acids. Per the germline V gene, CDR1 is LGHNT and CDR2 is FRNRAP. CDR3 DNA sequence: TGTGCTAGTGGTTTGGCCAACTACGAGCAGTACTTC. Translation gives CASGLANYEQYF.

J is TRBJ1-2 and V is TRBV3-1 (or the pseudogene TRBV3-2); D may be TRBD1 (6 bases). Trimming cost V 4 bases and J 11 bases, with 17 bases left between them. Germline V gene lookup returns CDR1 LGHDT and CDR2 YNNKEL (reference sequence). This CDR3 spans 13 amino acids. The CDR3 bases are TGTGCCAGCAGCCGAGGGGCAGGGGAGGGATACACCTTC. Translated, it gives CASSRGAGEGYTF.

This clone was seen only once. This chain uses TRBV5-4 with TRBJ2-5, with 8 bases aligning to TRBD2. Looked up from germline, CDR1 is SGHNT and CDR2 is YYREEE (reference sequence). Unmatched junction bases numbered 6, after V lost 4 bases and J lost 1 base. CDR3 length equals 15 residues. The CDR3 DNA reads TGTGCCAGCAGCCAACGAAGCGGGAGCCAAGAGACCCAGTACTTC. As protein: CASSQRSGSQETQYF.

The chain links TRBV2 to TRBJ1-2; D not certain. The V end lost 6 bases, the J end lost 3 bases, and 14 bases lay between the germline ends. Germline CDR1 SNHLY, CDR2 FYNNEI. The CDR3 has 14 residues. CDR3 protein: CASRLDTGYYGYTF. The CDR3 DNA follows: TGTGCCAGCAGACTTGATACGGGATACTATGGCTACACCTTC.

J is TRBJ2-2 and V is TRBV29-1; D perhaps matches TRBD1 (6 bases). The CDR3 contains 13 residues. V gave up 7 bases and J gave up 4 bases, with 13 bases separating them. Germline V CDR1 and CDR2: SQVTM, ANQGSEA. The CDR3 DNA reads TGCAGCGATACAGGGCTTGGCACCGGGGAGCTGTTTTTT. Its translation: CSDTGLGTGELFF.

This chain joins TRBV6-1 and TRBJ1-2, with 8 bases fitting TRBD1. CDR3 length equals 16 residues. The germline V gene encodes CDR1 MNHNS and CDR2 SASEGT. V lost 0 bases to trimming and J lost 4 bases; unmatched junction nucleotides: 7. In DNA form, the CDR3 reads TGTGCCAGCAGTGAAGCGCAGGGGGCGAGAGTCTATGGCTACACCTTC. It translates to CASSEAQGARVYGYTF.

The chain couples TRBV5-1 to TRBJ2-1; D uncertain. This CDR3 has 17 amino acids. Trimming cost V 0 bases and J 9 bases, with 22 bases left between them. CDR1 is SGHRS, CDR2 YFSETQ, per germline. The CDR3 nucleotides read TGCGCCAGCAGCTTGGGAAGTATAGATGGGCCTCTTGTTGAGCAGTTCTTC. Amino acid sequence: CASSLGSIDGPLVEQFF. Full variable domain (remainder filled in from reference TRBV5-1 and TRBJ2-1): KAGVTQTPRYLIKTRGQQVTLSCSPISGHRSVSWYQQTPGQGLQFLFEYFSETQRNKGNFPGRFSGRQFSNSRSEMNVSTLELGDSALYLCASSLGSIDGPLVEQFFGPGTRLTVL.

V usage is TRBV9 and J usage is TRBJ1-6, with TRBD1 matching 10 bases. V shed 1 base and J 13 bases; nucleotides not matched to a gene: 14. CDR1 is SGDLS and CDR2 is YYNGEE in the germline V gene. The CDR3 length is 17 residues. The CDR3 protein is CASSVSLGGTGVDPLHF. The CDR3 bases are TGTGCCAGCAGCGTATCTTTAGGAGGGACAGGGGTGGATCCCCTCCACTTT.

This clone was observed a single time. The chain joins TRBV3-1 (or the pseudogene TRBV3-2) to TRBJ2-2; D is unresolved. This CDR3 region has 16 residues. Germline CDR1 reads LGHDT; CDR2 reads YNNKEL (reference sequence). The V end lost 0 bases, the J end lost 4 bases, and 12 bases lay between the germline ends. CDR3 residues: CASSQEPAGSTGELFF. CDR3 in DNA: TGTGCCAGCAGCCAAGAACCGGCAGGTTCCACCGGGGAGCTGTTTTTT.

The chain uses TRBV6-2 or TRBV6-3 and TRBJ1-1, with D possibly being TRBD1 (6 bases). V was shortened by 5 bases and J by 1 base, with 11 bases between the two germline ends. Germline CDR1 MNHEY, CDR2 SVGEGT. CDR3 length: 14 amino acids. CDR3 DNA sequence: TGTGCCAGCAGTCAACAGGGTGGGAACACTGAAGCTTTCTTT. Translation: CASSQQGGNTEAFF.

This clone was detected a few times. The chain has TRBV20-1 and TRBJ1-1; D not resolved. In germline, CDR1 is DFQATT, CDR2 SNEGSKA (reference sequence). The V end was cut by 4 bases, the J end by 2 bases, with 5 bases between. The length of the CDR3 is 11 residues. CDR3 sequence reads: CSATHNTEAFF. DNA of the CDR3: TGCAGTGCTACACACAACACTGAAGCTTTCTTT.

The chain has TRBV30 and TRBJ2-7, with TRBD1 matching over 9 bases. The CDR3 length is 14 residues. V was pared by 2 bases and J by 4 bases, with 6 bases of the junction left unmatched. The germline CDR1 and CDR2 sequences are GTSNPN and SVGIG (reference sequence). In DNA form, the CDR3 reads TGTGCCTGGAGTAGCGGGACAGGGAGTTACGAGCAGTACTTC. Residues: CAWSSGTGSYEQYF.

V usage is TRBV5-1 and J usage is TRBJ2-6; 7 bases agree with TRBD1. This CDR3 has 18 residues. Trimming took 4 bases from V and 0 from J; bases not matched to a gene: 10. CDR1 SGHRS and CDR2 YFSETQ come from the germline V gene. The CDR3 DNA reads TGCGCCAGCAGCGGCACGGGACAGCCGACCTCTGGGGCCAACGTCCTGACTTTC. Protein sequence: CASSGTGQPTSGANVLTF. The complete variable domain, with remaining parts taken from reference TRBV5-1 and TRBJ2-6, reads KAGVTQTPRYLIKTRGQQVTLSCSPISGHRSVSWYQQTPGQGLQFLFEYFSETQRNKGNFPGRFSGRQFSNSRSEMNVSTLELGDSALYLCASSGTGQPTSGANVLTFGAGSRLTVL.

The J gene is TRBJ2-7, the V gene TRBV27, with D tentatively TRBD2 (6 bases). The germline gives CDR1 MNHEY, CDR2 SMNVEV (reference sequence). The CDR3 is 15 residues long. Deletions cut 6 bases from V and 2 bases from J, with 17 bases between. In DNA, the CDR3 is TGTGCCAGCAGGGAATCACTAGCAGCAACCTACGAGCAGTACTTC. Translating gives CASRESLAATYEQYF.

This sequence joins TRBV9 and TRBJ2-2; TRBD1 matches 7 bases. Trimming took 2 bases from V and 6 from J; bases not matched to a gene: 16. The CDR3 length is 18 residues. Per the germline V gene, CDR1 is SGDLS and CDR2 is YYNGEE. This CDR3 reads CASSVSGQEFRAAGELFF. The DNA for the CDR3 is TGTGCCAGCAGCGTGAGCGGACAGGAGTTTCGGGCTGCCGGGGAGCTGTTTTTT.

The gene calls are TRBV30 and TRBJ2-6; TRBD2 might be the D (6 bases). The CDR3 is 18 amino acids. V was cut by 3 bases and J by 3 bases, with 21 bases left in between. Germline-derived CDR1 and CDR2 are GTSNPN and SVGIG (reference sequence). This chain's CDR3 is CAWSTWRASGLGANVLTF. The CDR3 DNA sequence: TGTGCCTGGAGCACTTGGAGGGCGAGTGGTCTTGGGGCCAACGTCCTGACTTTC.

V gene TRBV3-1 (or the pseudogene TRBV3-2) combines with J gene TRBJ1-4; D gene uncertain. CDR1 is LGHDT, CDR2 YNNKEL, per germline (reference sequence). The V gene lost 0 bases and the J gene lost 10 bases, with 15 bases spanning the gap. CDR3 length equals 15 residues. CDR3 in DNA: TGTGCCAGCAGCCAAGATCTCGTCGTCGAGGGAAAACTGTTTTTT. Translation: CASSQDLVVEGKLFF.